A single T cell receptor (beta chain) is shown here with its context. These data are taken from a study of blood T cell repertoires in COVID-19. The CDR3 runs to 14 residues. The V gene lost 6 bases and the J gene lost 1 base, with 12 bases spanning the gap. Germline CDR1 MNHEY, CDR2 SVGAGI. Profiling relied on immunoSEQ multiplex PCR, and the TCRdb table lists in-frame clones only, not all of them. The sample carries approximately 350,000 clones, roughly 80% recorded once. This chain joins TRBV6-5 and TRBJ1-1, with D possibly matching TRBD1 (5 bases). The clonotype was recovered from a woman aged 45-59 years who had recovered from COVID-19. Sequenced: PBMCs or T cells enriched from blood (not recorded which). The CDR3 DNA sequence: TGTGCCAGCAGAAGACAGTCAAAGAACACTGAAGCTTTCTTT. This sequence encodes CASRRQSKNTEAFF.